The 15 T cell receptor beta chains below were found in one sample sequenced in a study of T cell repertoires in cytomegalovirus infection. From the reads, TCRdb called clonotypes with MiXCR, one entry per CDR3 protein. Of about 340,000 distinct CDR3 sequences listed, 25% to 30% were seen once; the top ten hold roughly 20%. No cognate antigen is known for these TCRs. Sequenced here: cultured PBMCs, sampled from culture after CMV antigen stimulation. These receptors were obtained from a human donor in good health (CMV status not recorded). Some clones in this sample may be carry-over from other donors' samples.

This clonotype showed up just a few times. The chain carries TRBV7-6 and TRBJ1-1, with D uncertain. The CDR3 has 15 amino acids. Germline-derived CDR1 and CDR2 are SGHVS and FNYEAQ. V lost 5 bases and J 3 bases, leaving 16 bases between the germline ends. For the CDR3, the DNA is TGTGCCAGCAGCCTTGCTCCCCACCAGTACACTGAAGCTTTCTTT. Translating it yields CASSLAPHQYTEAFF.

This clonotype was found a few times. This chain uses TRBV19 with TRBJ1-1; 8 positions match TRBD1. V lost 1 base, J lost 0 bases, and 4 bases stayed unmatched. CDR1 and CDR2 from the germline V gene are LNHDA and SQIVND (reference sequence). The CDR3 is 16 residues long. The CDR3 nucleotides are TGTGCCAGTAGTATAGGGACAGGGAGGATGAACACTGAAGCTTTCTTT. As protein: CASSIGTGRMNTEAFF.

J is TRBJ1-1 and V is TRBV3-1; tentative D call: TRBD1 (5 bases). The CDR3 covers 16 residues. Germline CDR1 LGHDT, CDR2 YNNKEL (reference sequence). The V gene lost 1 base and the J gene lost 4 bases, with 16 bases spanning the gap. CDR3 sequence reads: CASSQVRVEGSTEAFF. The CDR3 region has the DNA TGTGCCAGCAGCCAAGTTCGAGTCGAGGGGAGCACTGAAGCTTTCTTT.

This chain links TRBV5-6 with TRBJ2-3; TRBD2 aligns across 9 bases. The CDR3 sequence is 14 residues long. After removal of 4 bases from V and 3 bases from J, the junction contained 3 bases not matched to a gene. Per the germline V gene, CDR1 is SGHDT and CDR2 is YYEEEE. Here the CDR3 reads CASSGGLATDTQYF. CDR3 DNA: TGTGCCAGCAGCGGCGGACTAGCGACAGATACGCAGTATTTT.

This clonotype was detected only a few times. The V and J genes are TRBV12-3 or TRBV12-4 and TRBJ2-7; D call uncertain. The CDR3 has 12 amino acids. The V end was cut by 8 bases, the J end by 5 bases, with 13 bases between. CDR3 residues: CASGLGLDEQYF. CDR3 sequence (DNA): TGTGCCAGCGGGCTAGGGCTCGACGAGCAGTACTTC.

There are many counts of this clonotype. The chain couples TRBV7-9 to TRBJ1-3, with D possibly being TRBD1 (6 bases). Germline CDR1 and CDR2: SEHNR and FQNEAQ (reference sequence). Trimming removed 4 bases at V and 0 bases at J, with 22 bases between. The CDR3 contains 19 residues. The CDR3 here is CASSSLTPTGIFSGNTIYF. CDR3 DNA: TGTGCCAGCAGCTCACTGACGCCCACAGGGATATTCTCTGGAAACACCATATATTTT.

This rearrangement joins TRBV6-2 or TRBV6-3 to TRBJ1-5, with 7 bases identical to TRBD1. Germline V gene data show CDR1 as MNHEY and CDR2 as SVGEGT. The J segment lost 6 bases and the V segment lost 0 bases, leaving 11 bases of the junction unmatched. The CDR3 has 17 amino acids. The CDR3 is CASSYSPDRVGIQPQHF. The DNA for the CDR3 is TGTGCCAGCAGTTACTCACCCGACAGGGTGGGGATTCAGCCCCAGCATTTT.

The V call is TRBV20-1, the J call TRBJ2-1, with TRBD1 identical over 8 bases. The CDR3 is 16 residues long. Trimming cost V 8 bases and J 8 bases; bases outside gene matches: 20. Germline CDR1 reads DFQATT; CDR2 reads SNEGSKA (reference sequence). This CDR3 reads CSLEERAGGGGDEQFF. The DNA for the CDR3 is TGCAGTCTGGAGGAGCGGGCAGGGGGCGGAGGGGATGAGCAGTTCTTC.

The table lists this clonotype with a few counts. The rearrangement uses TRBV20-1 and TRBJ2-7, with D perhaps being TRBD1 or TRBD2 (6 bases each). Germline CDR1 DFQATT, CDR2 SNEGSKA (reference sequence). V was clipped by 6 bases and J by 3 bases, with 15 bases between them. The CDR3 length is 13 residues. The CDR3 DNA sequence: TGCAGTGCCATTAGGGGGGTTATCTACGAGCAGTACTTC. Amino acid sequence: CSAIRGVIYEQYF.

The CDR3 coding sequence is TGTGCCAGCAGCTTAGATGGGGGGGGATTAACCTACAATGAGCAGTTCTTC. Translation: CASSLDGGGLTYNEQFF. The chain links TRBV11-2 to TRBJ2-1; 7 nucleotides agree with TRBD2. This CDR3 region has 17 residues. V was pared by 0 bases and J by 2 bases, with 7 bases of the junction left unmatched. CDR1 is SGHAT and CDR2 is FQNNGV in the germline V gene.

This clonotype was recorded many times. V is TRBV7-6 and J is TRBJ1-4; 7 bases are a match to TRBD1. The CDR3 runs to 17 residues. With 1 base clipped from V and 8 bases from J, the junction kept 13 bases outside the gene matches. CDR1 and CDR2 (germline): SGHVS, FNYEAQ. CDR3: CASSLDYRQGDSEKLFF. The CDR3 DNA reads TGTGCCAGCAGCTTAGATTACCGGCAGGGGGATTCCGAAAAACTGTTTTTT.

V usage is TRBV7-2 and J usage is TRBJ2-7; D is unresolved. The V gene lost 3 bases and the J gene lost 9 bases, with 12 bases spanning the gap. CDR1 and CDR2 (germline): SGHTA, FQGNSA. The CDR3 contains 12 residues. The CDR3 DNA follows: TGTGCCAGCAGCTTTCCCCCACTTATGCAGTACTTC. The encoded protein is CASSFPPLMQYF.

The chain combines TRBV20-1 with TRBJ2-7; D is tentatively TRBD1 or TRBD2 (6 bases each). The CDR3 is made up of 13 amino acids. Germline V gene lookup returns CDR1 DFQATT and CDR2 SNEGSKA (reference sequence). With 3 bases removed from V and 6 bases from J, the gap between germline ends came to 15 bases. CDR3 nucleotides: TGCAGTGCTAGTACGGGGGCAGTTGGCGAGCAGTACTTC. Translation gives CSASTGAVGEQYF.

This clonotype appeared a few times. This sequence joins TRBV28 and TRBJ1-2; TRBD1 agrees at 8 bases. The CDR3 is 16 amino acids. CDR1 and CDR2 from the germline V gene are MDHEN and SYDVKM. The V segment lost 7 bases and the J segment 1 base; nucleotides outside the gene matches: 11. The CDR3 sequence is CASTPFGQGLNYGYTF. The CDR3 DNA is TGTGCCAGCACCCCCTTTGGACAGGGCCTTAACTATGGCTACACCTTC.

The rearrangement joins TRBV28 to TRBJ2-5; D perhaps matches TRBD2 (5 bases). The germline gives CDR1 MDHEN, CDR2 SYDVKM. V lost 9 bases and J lost 4, with 21 bases in between. The CDR3 contains 15 residues. CDR3 sequence reads: CASRRGLRGGETQYF. The DNA of the CDR3 is TGTGCCAGTCGCCGAGGGCTCCGAGGAGGAGAGACCCAGTACTTC.